This T cell receptor beta chain is from a study of T cell responses to AZD1222 COVID-19 vaccine. The study's findings and limits: Just a handful of AZD1222 recipients tested seropositive at baseline. Spike-specific TCR repertoires showed rising breadth and depth after two AZD1222 doses. Researchers report vaccine-associated CD4 TCRs spanning spike, with dominance at 160-218 and 743-854.

Sequencing was performed with immunoSEQ multiplex PCR; in TCRdb, only in-frame clones are kept and a portion is missing. The sample consists of 54,000 or so clones, about 80% of them appearing once. The V and J ends lost 5 bases and 4 bases respectively, with 14 bases between them. The CDR3 loop spans 14 amino acids. Germline V CDR1 and CDR2: SGHTA, FQGNSA. A note on this clone: As yet, its antigen is unknown.

The rearrangement joins TRBV7-2 to TRBJ1-1; D is perhaps TRBD1 (5 bases). This TCR was sampled from an adult who received the AZD1222 COVID-19 vaccine. Material: peripheral blood, obtained 28 days after the second AZD1222 dose. CDR3 residues: CASSPFGGVTEAFF. Here the CDR3 DNA reads TGTGCCAGCAGCCCTTTCGGGGGTGTCACTGAAGCTTTCTTT.